This T cell receptor beta chain appears in the sequencing data of a study of tumor-infiltrating lymphocytes in primary liver carcinoma. The researchers produced TCR beta cDNA from about 510 ng total RNA with a constant-region primer. Library construction for TCR beta comprised three nested multiplex PCR rounds performed with slightly modified ARM-PCR. The first two PCR rounds used TRBV1-TRBV30 primers with a Cbeta primer, roughly 10 cycles each. TCRdb itself ran the multiplex PCR reads through MiXCR, one entry per CDR3 protein. The sample has about 190,000 distinct CDR3 sequences; 85% are singletons. The CDR3 length is 13 residues. With 3 bases removed from V and 0 bases from J, the gap between germline ends came to 6 bases. Per germline, CDR1 SQVTM and CDR2 ANQGSEA. RNA and DNA were co-extracted from approximately 20-30 mg of unsorted bulk tissue. In this sample, this clonotype turned up once.

This chain uses TRBV29-1 with TRBJ2-1; D gene uncertain. This sequence was found in a man in his forties or fifties with primary liver carcinoma and hepatitis B virus infection. Specimen: tumor tissue from primary liver carcinoma. DNA for the CDR3: TGCAGCGTTGACGGTAACTCCTACAATGAGCAGTTCTTC. Translated, it gives CSVDGNSYNEQFF.